A single sample is the source of the 28 T cell receptor beta chains below, sequenced in a study of T cell repertoires in cytomegalovirus infection. No antigen has been assigned to these receptors. TCRdb re-called the reads with MiXCR, one entry per CDR3 protein. The data contain some 71,000 distinct CDR3 sequences, roughly 28% of them singletons. Sequences were derived from CD8+ T cells from cultured PBMCs, sampled from culture after CMV antigen stimulation. These receptors all come from a human donor in good health (CMV status not recorded). Some clones in this sample may be carry-over from other donors' samples.

This clonotype was recorded a few times. The chain links TRBV25-1 to TRBJ2-5; 8 nucleotides agree with TRBD1. Unmatched junction bases numbered 2, after V lost 0 bases and J lost 2 bases. Germline values: CDR1 MGHDK, CDR2 SYGVNS. The CDR3 extends over 15 amino acids. As DNA, the CDR3 is TGTGCCAGCAGTGAATACAGGGGGCGTCAAGAGACCCAGTACTTC. Its translation is CASSEYRGRQETQYF.

This clonotype was seen only a few times. The chain is built from TRBV5-1 and TRBJ2-2; possibly TRBD2 for D (5 bases). The CDR3 covers 16 residues. Trimming removed 0 bases from V and 0 bases from J, with 9 bases in between. CDR1 SGHRS and CDR2 YFSETQ come from the germline V gene. The CDR3 nucleotides read TGCGCCAGCAGCTTGGAAGCGACTACGAACACCGGGGAGCTGTTTTTT. This encodes CASSLEATTNTGELFF.

This clonotype was counted at least ten times. This rearrangement joins TRBV12-3 or TRBV12-4 to TRBJ2-2; 7 bases align to TRBD2. J was trimmed by 0 bases and V by 5 bases; bases with no gene match: 3. The CDR3 is 15 residues long. CDR3 loop: CASSTGTTNTGELFF. In nucleotides, the CDR3 is TGTGCCAGCAGTACCGGGACTACGAACACCGGGGAGCTGTTTTTT.

The chain links TRBV7-7 to TRBJ2-4; tentatively, D is TRBD2 (5 bases). The CDR3 runs 14 residues. Germline CDR1 SSHAT, CDR2 FNYEAQ (reference sequence). V shed 11 bases and J shed 2 bases, with 16 bases lying between them. The DNA of the CDR3 is TGTGCCCTACGGGAAGGGCGGACCAAAAACATTCAGTACTTC. Its protein product is CALREGRTKNIQYF.

This clonotype was detected ten times or more. The rearrangement links TRBV29-1 to TRBJ2-3; TRBD2 might be the D (6 bases). V shed 6 bases and J shed 4 bases, with 14 bases lying between them. This CDR3 is built from 13 residues. Germline V gives CDR1 SQVTM, CDR2 ANQGSEA. CDR3 sequence: CSVEQGGSDTQYF. CDR3 DNA: TGCAGCGTGGAGCAGGGAGGATCAGATACGCAGTATTTT.

The chain recombines TRBV9 with TRBJ2-7, with D possibly TRBD2 on 6 matching bases. Germline V gene data show CDR1 as SGDLS and CDR2 as YYNGEE. Trimming took 0 bases from V and 2 from J, leaving 12 bases between them. The CDR3 runs to 15 residues. The CDR3 DNA reads TGTGCCAGCAGCGTAGGGGCGGGAAAAACCTACGAGCAGTACTTC. Encoded protein: CASSVGAGKTYEQYF. Variable domain in full (rest from reference TRBV9 and TRBJ2-7): DSGVTQTPKHLITATGQRVTLRCSPRSGDLSVYWYQQSLDQGLQFLIQYYNGEERAKGNILERFSAQQFPDLHSELNLSSLELGDSALYFCASSVGAGKTYEQYFGPGTRLTVT.

This sequence joins TRBV19 and TRBJ1-5; D is unclear. The germline V gene encodes CDR1 LNHDA and CDR2 SQIVND (reference sequence). Trimming took 1 base from V and 3 from J, leaving 7 bases between them. The CDR3 runs to 14 residues. CDR3 bases: TGTGCCAGTAGTATAGCGGTCCTCAATCAGCCCCAGCATTTT. Translated: CASSIAVLNQPQHF.

V is TRBV28 and J is TRBJ2-2, with 8 bases aligning to TRBD1. The CDR3 totals 16 residues. Germline V CDR1 and CDR2: MDHEN, SYDVKM. J was trimmed by 4 bases and V by 3 bases; bases with no gene match: 7. Here the CDR3 reads CASSFQQGAGTGELFF. Written as DNA, the CDR3 is TGTGCCAGCAGTTTTCAGCAGGGGGCGGGCACCGGGGAGCTGTTTTTT.

This clonotype was detected many times. The gene calls are TRBV7-8 and TRBJ2-2; TRBD2 matches 9 bases. V gave up 8 bases and J gave up 7 bases; unmatched junction bases: 14. The length of the CDR3 is 16 residues. CDR1 and CDR2 (germline): SGHVS, FQNEAQ. CDR3 residues: CASSWASGDFGGELFF. The CDR3 DNA is TGTGCCAGCTCATGGGCTAGCGGGGACTTCGGCGGGGAGCTGTTTTTT.

The V call is TRBV10-3, the J call TRBJ2-2, with TRBD2 matching 7 bases. The CDR3 spans 15 residues. The V segment lost 5 bases and the J segment 0 bases; nucleotides outside the gene matches: 3. The germline gives CDR1 ENHRY, CDR2 SYGVKD. CDR3 coding DNA: TGTGCCATCAGTAAGCGGGACCCGAACACCGGGGAGCTGTTTTTT. Protein product: CAISKRDPNTGELFF.

The V and J genes are TRBV20-1 and TRBJ2-3, with TRBD2 matching over 8 bases. The CDR3 contains 18 residues. Losses at the gene ends were 0 bases for V and 0 bases for J; bases not matched to a gene: 11. Germline values: CDR1 DFQATT, CDR2 SNEGSKA (reference sequence). The CDR3 DNA reads as TGCAGTGCTAGAGATCCGACTAGCGTATCCTCTAGCACAGATACGCAGTATTTT. Translated, it gives CSARDPTSVSSSTDTQYF.

This clonotype appeared many times. The chain couples TRBV7-2 to TRBJ1-5, with D possibly being TRBD1 (5 bases). The CDR3 is 15 residues long. V gave up 5 bases and J gave up 2 bases, with 13 bases separating them. Germline CDR1 is SGHTA and CDR2 is FQGNSA. The DNA of the CDR3 is TGTGCCAGCAGCATCAGAATAGGGGGCAATCAGCCCCAGCATTTT. It is translated as CASSIRIGGNQPQHF.

V is TRBV10-3 and J is TRBJ1-1; D is possibly TRBD1 (5 bases). The CDR3 runs 12 residues. Trimming removed 8 bases from V and 2 bases from J, with 9 bases in between. CDR1 and CDR2 from the germline V gene are ENHRY and SYGVKD. Here the CDR3 reads CAIGGANTEAFF. The CDR3 DNA sequence: TGTGCCATCGGCGGGGCAAACACTGAAGCTTTCTTT.

In its sample, this clonotype was seen many times. The chain combines TRBV7-2 with TRBJ2-2; 13 nucleotides match TRBD2. Germline values: CDR1 SGHTA, CDR2 FQGNSA. The CDR3 has 16 residues. V shed 4 bases, J shed 10 bases, and the junction held 9 bases outside the gene matches. The CDR3: CASSSGLAGDGTELFF. CDR3 nucleotides: TGTGCCAGCAGCTCCGGACTAGCGGGAGATGGGACGGAGCTGTTTTTT.

At least ten counts were recorded for this clonotype. The CDR3 is CASSVKREAYNEQFF. The CDR3, as DNA: TGTGCCAGCAGCGTAAAGCGGGAGGCGTACAATGAGCAGTTCTTC. The rearrangement joins TRBV9 to TRBJ2-1; 9 nucleotides align to TRBD2. After removal of 1 base from V and 4 bases from J, the junction contained 3 bases not matched to a gene. Germline V gives CDR1 SGDLS, CDR2 YYNGEE. The CDR3 is 15 amino acids. Drawing the rest from reference TRBV9 and TRBJ2-1, the complete variable domain is DSGVTQTPKHLITATGQRVTLRCSPRSGDLSVYWYQQSLDQGLQFLIQYYNGEERAKGNILERFSAQQFPDLHSELNLSSLELGDSALYFCASSVKREAYNEQFFGPGTRLTVL.

This clonotype was seen at least ten times. The rearrangement joins TRBV7-8 to TRBJ2-1, with 10 bases aligning to TRBD2. Germline loops: CDR1 SGHVS, CDR2 FQNEAQ. The CDR3 has 20 residues. V gave up 4 bases and J gave up 0 bases; unmatched junction bases: 15. The CDR3 nucleotides are TGTGCCAGCAGCTACCGCTGGGTAGCGGGAGGTTCGGGCTCCTACAATGAGCAGTTCTTC. It specifies CASSYRWVAGGSGSYNEQFF.

By sample share, this clonotype is medium-sized. The chain uses TRBV7-2 and TRBJ2-1; possible D gene TRBD2, 6 bases. Germline CDR1 and CDR2: SGHTA and FQGNSA. Trimming left V 4 bases short and J 6 bases short, with 19 bases between. The CDR3 length is 16 residues. The CDR3: CASSWVGGNNGNEQFF. The CDR3 DNA reads as TGTGCCAGCAGCTGGGTTGGCGGGAATAATGGCAATGAGCAGTTCTTC. Full variable domain (missing parts from reference TRBV7-2 and TRBJ2-1): GAGVSQSPSNKVTEKGKDVELRCDPISGHTALYWYRQSLGQGLEFLIYFQGNSAPDKSGLPSDRFSAERTGGSVSTLTIQRTQQEDSAVYLCASSWVGGNNGNEQFFGPGTRLTVL.

This rearrangement joins TRBV15 to TRBJ1-1; TRBD1 agrees at 10 bases. Germline lookup yields CDR1 LNHNV and CDR2 YYDKDF (reference sequence). CDR3 length: 16 amino acids. V lost 3 bases and J lost 8; bases outside the gene matches: 12. CDR3 coding DNA: TGTGCCACCAGCAGTCCGGGACAGGGGATGACAGCGGAAGCTTTCTTT. Translation gives CATSSPGQGMTAEAFF.

This clonotype was counted only a few times. V usage is TRBV4-3 and J usage is TRBJ1-1; weak D call: TRBD1 (5 bases). The germline V gene has CDR1 LGHNA and CDR2 YSLEER. V lost 7 bases to trimming and J lost 3 bases, with 15 bases between them. This CDR3 region has 14 residues. CDR3 residues: CASTRGVWDTEAFF. The CDR3 DNA follows: TGCGCCAGCACCAGAGGGGTGTGGGACACTGAAGCTTTCTTT.

This chain links TRBV15 with TRBJ1-1; no clear D. The length of the CDR3 is 14 residues. Trimming left V 3 bases short and J 3 bases short, with 11 bases between. Germline assignment: CDR1 LNHNV and CDR2 YYDKDF (reference sequence). In DNA, the CDR3 is TGTGCCACCAGCAGTCCAAGGCAGGACACTGAAGCTTTCTTT. It yields the protein CATSSPRQDTEAFF.

The gene calls are TRBV5-5 and TRBJ1-5, with D possibly matching TRBD1 (5 bases). Germline CDR1 and CDR2: SGHKS and YYEKEE (reference sequence). CDR3 length equals 12 residues. The ends were cut back, 3 bases at V and 5 bases at J, with 6 bases in the middle. The CDR3 spells CASSSGDQPQHF. CDR3 bases: TGTGCCAGCAGCTCGGGGGATCAGCCCCAGCATTTT.

This clonotype showed up just a few times. V is TRBV12-3 or TRBV12-4 and J is TRBJ2-1, with 7 positions matching TRBD1. CDR3 size: 14 residues. V trimming: 5 bases; J trimming: 4 bases; junction bases outside the gene matches: 5. In DNA, the CDR3 is TGTGCCAGCAGTCACGACAGGGTGTACAATGAGCAGTTCTTC. Protein sequence: CASSHDRVYNEQFF.

This clonotype has just a few counts. This chain links TRBV3-1 with TRBJ2-1; the D is unclear. Looked up from germline, CDR1 is LGHDT and CDR2 is YNNKEL (reference sequence). The CDR3 is 15 amino acids. Trimming shortened V by 0 bases and J by 7 bases, and 13 bases separated the two germline ends. CDR3 residues: CASSQDQRLGNEQFF. The CDR3 coding sequence is TGTGCCAGCAGCCAAGACCAGCGTCTTGGAAATGAGCAGTTCTTC.

This chain links TRBV20-1 with TRBJ1-2, with TRBD1 as a possible D gene (5 bases). Deletions cut 0 bases from V and 8 bases from J, with 16 bases between. Germline CDR1 and CDR2: DFQATT and SNEGSKA (reference sequence). The CDR3 runs 14 residues. The CDR3 here is CSARDLGREGGYTF. The CDR3 coding sequence is TGCAGTGCTAGAGATCTAGGCAGGGAAGGAGGCTACACCTTC.

The V call is TRBV7-6, the J call TRBJ2-7; 7 bases map to TRBD2. The length of the CDR3 is 16 residues. Germline-derived CDR1 and CDR2 are SGHVS and FNYEAQ. Trimming took 1 base from V and 0 from J; bases not matched to a gene: 6. The CDR3 loop is CASSLGEGRGSYEQYF. The CDR3, as DNA: TGTGCCAGCAGCTTAGGGGAGGGACGTGGCTCCTACGAGCAGTACTTC.

The chain couples TRBV4-3 to TRBJ2-1, with 10 bases fitting TRBD2. The length of the CDR3 is 17 residues. Unmatched junction bases numbered 3, after V lost 1 base and J lost 0 bases. Germline loops: CDR1 LGHNA, CDR2 YSLEER. CDR3 residues: CASSQGTSGNSYNEQFF. CDR3 DNA sequence: TGCGCCAGCAGCCAAGGGACTAGCGGTAACTCCTACAATGAGCAGTTCTTC.

This clonotype was counted ten times or more. V usage is TRBV7-9 and J usage is TRBJ1-2; the match to TRBD1 covers 7 bases. Germline CDR1 reads SEHNR; CDR2 reads FQNEAQ (reference sequence). With V trimmed by 5 bases and J by 3 bases, 9 bases remained unmatched. This CDR3 is 15 amino acids long. DNA of the CDR3: TGTGCCAGCAGCAATTTGACGACAGGGCACTATGGCTACACCTTC. This translates into CASSNLTTGHYGYTF.

In its sample, this clonotype was seen a few times. The genes are TRBV18 and TRBJ1-6, with unresolved D. Looked up from germline, CDR1 is KGHSH and CDR2 is LQKENI. This CDR3 is 16 amino acids long. V was cut by 2 bases and J by 6 bases, with 14 bases left in between. Here the CDR3 DNA reads TGTGCCAGCTCACCAGGCTCTCCCGGGGTTAATTCACCCCTCCACTTT. The encoded protein is CASSPGSPGVNSPLHF.